Shown below are 25 T cell receptor beta chains from a single sample sequenced in a study of T cell responses to AZD1222 COVID-19 vaccine. Sequenced by immunoSEQ multiplex PCR; TCRdb stores in-frame clones only, minus some. This sample yields around 260,000 clones, of which approximately 95% are seen a single time; 0.55% belongs to the top ten. Sample: peripheral blood, taken on day 0 of AZD1222 vaccination. These receptors came from an adult in good health.

The chain is built from TRBV5-1 and TRBJ2-7, with no clear D. Between the trimmed V and J ends, which lost 0 bases and 2 bases, there was a span of 3 bases. The CDR3 consists of 12 residues. Germline loops: CDR1 SGHRS, CDR2 YFSETQ. CDR3 protein: CASSLVAYEQYF. The CDR3 DNA is TGCGCCAGCAGCTTGGTGGCCTACGAGCAGTACTTC.

The CDR3 sequence: CATGLGLNTGELFF. The CDR3 DNA reads as TGTGCCACCGGGCTTGGGCTGAACACCGGGGAGCTGTTTTTT. The chain joins TRBV10-3 to TRBJ2-2; D gene uncertain. Germline V gene lookup returns CDR1 ENHRY and CDR2 SYGVKD. The CDR3 loop spans 14 amino acids. The ends were cut back, 10 bases at V and 1 base at J, with 13 bases in the middle.

A few counts support this clone. V usage is TRBV5-1 and J usage is TRBJ1-2, with D hard to call. This CDR3 contains 13 residues. Trimming pared 4 bases from V and 7 bases from J, leaving 14 bases between. Looked up from germline, CDR1 is SGHRS and CDR2 is YFSETQ. The chain's CDR3 is CASSPGSAPGYTF. As DNA, the CDR3 is TGCGCCAGCAGCCCGGGGTCGGCTCCTGGCTACACCTTC.

The V gene is TRBV15, the J gene TRBJ1-3, with D unclear. V dropped 2 bases and J dropped 4 bases, with 15 bases sitting between them. The germline V gene encodes CDR1 LNHNV and CDR2 YYDKDF (reference sequence). The CDR3 length is 16 residues. CDR3 protein: CATSRSPGNEGNTIYF. The CDR3 nucleotides read TGTGCCACCAGCAGATCTCCGGGGAACGAGGGAAACACCATATATTTT.

The V and J genes are TRBV28 and TRBJ2-7, with 8 bases fitting TRBD2. CDR3 length: 16 amino acids. Losses at the gene ends were 4 bases for V and 1 base for J; bases not matched to a gene: 9. The germline V gene has CDR1 MDHEN and CDR2 SYDVKM. The chain's CDR3 is CASSWRGVDKSYEQYF. Here the CDR3 DNA reads TGTGCCAGCAGTTGGCGGGGGGTCGACAAGTCCTACGAGCAGTACTTC.

The chain has TRBV2 and TRBJ2-1, with 8 bases aligning to TRBD2. Germline V gives CDR1 SNHLY, CDR2 FYNNEI. The CDR3 has 14 amino acids. V shed 4 bases, J shed 7 bases, and the junction held 6 bases outside the gene matches. This chain's CDR3 is CASSAVLAGNEQFF. CDR3 nucleotide sequence: TGTGCCAGCAGTGCCGTATTAGCGGGGAATGAGCAGTTCTTC.

The V gene is TRBV24-1, the J gene TRBJ2-3, with D unclear. Trimming left V 5 bases short and J 5 bases short, with 4 bases between. Germline loops: CDR1 KGHDR, CDR2 SFDVKD. This CDR3 has 11 amino acids. Written as DNA, the CDR3 is TGTGCCACCAGTGTGGGAGATACGCAGTATTTT. It is translated as CATSVGDTQYF.

Comments on this clone: Compared with germline, one end of the junction differs, possibly owing to a read error. J is TRBJ2-7 and V is TRBV7-9; the D call may be TRBD1 or TRBD2 (5 bases each). The CDR3 spans 13 residues. The germline V gene encodes CDR1 SEHNR and CDR2 FQNEAQ (reference sequence). The CDR3, as DNA: TGTGCCAGCGCCCCGGGACCGCCCTATGAGCAGTACTTC. This translates into CASAPGPPYEQYF.

The genes are TRBV6-5 and TRBJ2-7; D remains unclear. V lost 6 bases and J 4 bases, leaving 16 bases between the germline ends. The CDR3 runs 14 residues. Germline lookup yields CDR1 MNHEY and CDR2 SVGAGI. For the CDR3, the DNA is TGTGCCAGCAGGCCGGGCTCCCGCACTTACGAGCAGTACTTC. Residues: CASRPGSRTYEQYF.

The gene calls are TRBV7-2 and TRBJ2-7, with unresolved D. V dropped 5 bases and J dropped 0 bases, with 8 bases sitting between them. CDR1 SGHTA and CDR2 FQGNSA come from the germline V gene. The CDR3 sequence is 13 residues long. CDR3 amino acids: CASSLYTSYEQYF. In nucleotides, the CDR3 is TGTGCCAGCAGCCTATACACCTCCTACGAGCAGTACTTC.

V is TRBV11-2 and J is TRBJ2-7; 11 nucleotides match TRBD1. After removal of 6 bases from V and 4 bases from J, the junction contained 8 bases not matched to a gene. The CDR3 is 15 amino acids. CDR1 SGHAT and CDR2 FQNNGV come from the germline V gene. The CDR3 protein is CASRRAWDRGYEQYF. The CDR3 DNA is TGTGCCAGCAGGCGGGCCTGGGACAGGGGGTACGAGCAGTACTTC.

This clone showed up just once. The chain combines TRBV28 with TRBJ2-3; a possible D gene is TRBD2 (6 bases). From germline, CDR1 is MDHEN and CDR2 SYDVKM. The CDR3 consists of 14 residues. The V gene lost 6 bases and the J gene lost 0 bases, with 10 bases spanning the gap. CDR3 residues: CASRMGGSTDTQYF. The CDR3 coding sequence is TGTGCCAGCAGAATGGGGGGTAGCACAGATACGCAGTATTTT.

This chain connects TRBV21-1 to TRBJ1-1. TRBV21-1 is reported as a pseudogene. The CDR3 length is 14 residues. CDR3 region: CASSKRWVNTEAFF. The DNA of the CDR3 is TGTGCCAGCAGCAAACGATGGGTGAACACTGAAGCTTTCTTT.

This chain uses TRBV7-9 with TRBJ2-7; D is uncertain. Per germline, CDR1 SEHNR and CDR2 FQNEAQ (reference sequence). CDR3 size: 12 residues. V lost 5 bases to trimming and J lost 2 bases, with 7 bases between them. The CDR3 DNA reads TGTGCCAGCAGCCTTACGCCCTACGAGCAGTACTTC. Residues: CASSLTPYEQYF.

The rearrangement links TRBV10-1 to TRBJ2-7; D possibly matches TRBD1 or TRBD2 (5 bases each). V dropped 0 bases and J dropped 0 bases, with 9 bases sitting between them. The CDR3 consists of 15 residues. Germline loops: CDR1 WNHNN, CDR2 SYGVQD (reference sequence). In DNA, the CDR3 is TGCGCCAGCAGTGAGTCGGGACGGAGCTCCTACGAGCAGTACTTC. Translating it yields CASSESGRSSYEQYF.

The chain employs TRBV10-3 and TRBJ2-5, with D uncertain. The V gene lost 2 bases and the J gene lost 4 bases, with 8 bases spanning the gap. Germline V CDR1 and CDR2: ENHRY, SYGVKD. The CDR3 length is 13 residues. CDR3 region: CAISEAGRETQYF. The CDR3 DNA reads TGTGCCATCAGTGAGGCCGGGCGAGAGACCCAGTACTTC.

This clone was seen a few times. The same CDR3 is also encoded by other DNA sequences in this sample. This chain uses TRBV4-3 with TRBJ1-5; D ambiguous. CDR3 size: 13 residues. Germline values: CDR1 LGHNA, CDR2 YSLEER. V lost 0 bases and J 7 bases, leaving 7 bases between the germline ends. For the CDR3, the DNA is TGCGCCAGCAGCCAAGATCGGGCGCAGCCCCAGCATTTT. It codes for CASSQDRAQPQHF.

This chain joins TRBV28 and TRBJ2-2; the D call may be TRBD1 or TRBD2 (5 bases each). Trimming stripped 2 bases from V and 4 bases from J, with 8 bases between. The CDR3 has 14 amino acids. Germline assignment: CDR1 MDHEN and CDR2 SYDVKM. CDR3 region: CASSLGDLTGELFF. The CDR3 DNA is TGTGCCAGCAGTTTAGGGGACCTCACCGGGGAGCTGTTTTTT. Together with reference TRBV28 and TRBJ2-2, the CDR3 gives the full variable domain: DVKVTQSSRYLVKRTGEKVFLECVQDMDHENMFWYRQDPGLGLRLIYFSYDVKMKEKGDIPEGYSVSREKKERFSLILESASTNQTSMYLCASSLGDLTGELFFGEGSRLTVL.

CDR3 sequence reads: CASSPQGGYGYTF. The CDR3 nucleotides are TGTGCCAGCAGCCCACAGGGGGGGTATGGCTACACCTTC. The chain links TRBV9 to TRBJ1-2, with TRBD1 identical over 8 bases. From germline, CDR1 is SGDLS and CDR2 YYNGEE. This CDR3 is built from 13 residues. The junction had 4 bases not matched to a gene; V was cut back by 4 bases and J by 5 bases.

The chain uses TRBV18 and TRBJ2-3; D ambiguous. V gave up 6 bases and J gave up 4 bases, with 14 bases separating them. The germline gives CDR1 KGHSH, CDR2 LQKENI. The CDR3 is made up of 14 amino acids. As DNA, the CDR3 is TGTGCCAGCTCTTCCCTGGGCTTACCAGATACGCAGTATTTT. As protein: CASSSLGLPDTQYF. The variable domain in full, with the rest retrieved from reference TRBV18 and TRBJ2-3, is NAGVMQNPRHLVRRRGQEARLRCSPMKGHSHVYWYRQLPEEGLKFMVYLQKENIIDESGMPKERFSAEFPKEGPSILRIQQVVRGDSAAYFCASSSLGLPDTQYFGPGTRLTVL.

This rearrangement joins TRBV7-2 to TRBJ1-3; the D gene is possibly TRBD1 (5 bases). The CDR3 is made up of 14 amino acids. The V gene lost 6 bases and the J gene lost 0 bases, with 9 bases spanning the gap. The germline gives CDR1 SGHTA, CDR2 FQGNSA. The CDR3 reads CASRSGGSGNTIYF. In DNA form, the CDR3 reads TGTGCCAGCAGATCGGGGGGCTCTGGAAACACCATATATTTT.

This clone was seen just once. This sequence joins TRBV4-1 and TRBJ2-1; 7 nucleotides agree with TRBD2. The CDR3 length is 15 residues. V lost 0 bases, J lost 5 bases, and 4 bases stayed unmatched. Germline assignment: CDR1 MGHRA and CDR2 YSYEKL. The CDR3 nucleotides are TGCGCCAGCAGCCAAGATGAGCTAGCGGACAATGAGCAGTTCTTC. Amino acid sequence: CASSQDELADNEQFF.

This chain joins TRBV4-2 and TRBJ2-7; 9 bases fit TRBD2. Germline V gene lookup returns CDR1 LGHNA and CDR2 YNFKEQ. This CDR3 comprises 17 residues. V shed 3 bases, J shed 1 base, and the junction held 10 bases outside the gene matches. The CDR3 loop reads CASSQTTSGWESYEQYF. CDR3 sequence (DNA): TGTGCCAGCAGCCAGACCACTAGCGGGTGGGAGTCCTACGAGCAGTACTTC.

The rearrangement uses TRBV2 and TRBJ2-5; tentatively, D is TRBD1 (6 bases). Per germline, CDR1 SNHLY and CDR2 FYNNEI. Trimming shortened V by 3 bases and J by 7 bases, and 12 bases separated the two germline ends. CDR3 length: 13 residues. The CDR3 nucleotides read TGTGCCAGCAGTGAGGGGACATTCGGGACCCAGTACTTC. This codes for CASSEGTFGTQYF.

V gene TRBV5-1 combines with J gene TRBJ2-3; 8 positions agree with TRBD2. The CDR3 runs 15 residues. Germline assignment: CDR1 SGHRS and CDR2 YFSETQ. V shed 3 bases, J shed 0 bases, and the junction held 3 bases outside the gene matches. CDR3 amino acids: CASSYSGGSTDTQYF. CDR3 nucleotide sequence: TGCGCCAGCAGCTACAGCGGGGGAAGCACAGATACGCAGTATTTT.